This record concerns one T cell receptor beta chain sequence. The data are from a study of blood T cell repertoires in COVID-19. At the level of the study: PBMCs, B-cell-depleted T cells, or T cells were the source of the cDNA or gDNA that made up the material.

In the original analysis: From reference gene primer amplification, estimates of nucleated cell counts were derived. Data came from immunoSEQ multiplex PCR; TCRdb stores just in-frame clones and leaves some out. The V and J calls and clone size were taken over from that table, and D and trimming were inferred from the DNA. The data contain 150,000 to 200,000 clones, around 86% of them seen just once; the ten biggest clones take up 2.7%. Germline values: CDR1 SGHDT, CDR2 YYEEEE. The CDR3 is made up of 13 amino acids. V was shortened by 4 bases and J by 3 bases, with 10 bases between the two germline ends.

V gene TRBV5-6 combines with J gene TRBJ1-1; D remains unclear. This TCR derives from a man aged 40-49 years with active or convalescent COVID-19. The sample comprised peripheral blood. In DNA, the CDR3 is TGTGCCAGCAGCCGGGGTTTAGACACTGAAGCTTTCTTT. Its protein product is CASSRGLDTEAFF.